This T cell receptor (beta chain) originates from a study of cytomegalovirus exposure and HLA in healthy donors. This CDR3 comprises 13 residues. The V and J ends lost 0 bases and 14 bases respectively, with 15 bases between them. Per germline, CDR1 SGHDT and CDR2 YYEEEE. The study ran its PCR with 60 Vbeta and 13 Jbeta primers. The repertoire was sequenced with immunoSEQ multiplex PCR; TCRdb's copy has only in-frame clones and lacks some. The table includes about 88,000 clones, 75% to 90% detected once. About this clone: Its antigen is not known.

Study-level points and caveats: A later look showed TCR association rates differing by HLA locus, highest for DRB1 and lowest for HLA-C.

The sequencing input was PBMCs. The chain joins TRBV5-6 to TRBJ2-4, with D perhaps TRBD2 (6 bases). This TCR was sampled from a man aged 18 to 29 in good health and CMV-seronegative. CDR3 protein: CASSLGSGLKKYF. The CDR3 bases are TGTGCCAGCAGCTTGGGTTCGGGACTGAAAAAGTACTTC.